The text below deals with one T cell receptor (beta chain). What it recognizes is unknown. This entry comes from a study of cytomegalovirus exposure and HLA in healthy donors. Overall study results and limits: Immune exposure was documented only through CMV serostatus. Later analysis associated a missense DCLRE1C variant with TCR beta V- and J-gene trimming.

V shed 9 bases, J shed 0 bases, and the junction held 8 bases outside the gene matches. The CDR3 is 14 residues long. CDR1 is SGHRS and CDR2 is YFSETQ in the germline V gene. PCR used 60 Vbeta primers and 13 Jbeta primers. Profiling relied on immunoSEQ multiplex PCR, and the TCRdb table lists in-frame clones only, not all of them. The sample has approximately 120,000 clones; 70% to 85% are singletons. The TCR sequence derives from a man between 18 and 35 years old in good health and CMV-seronegative. The sample comprised PBMCs. The chain carries TRBV5-1 and TRBJ2-7; 8 bases are a match to TRBD2. In nucleotides, the CDR3 is TGCGCCACCAAACCCGCGGGGGGCTCCTACGAGCAGTACTTC. Residues: CATKPAGGSYEQYF.